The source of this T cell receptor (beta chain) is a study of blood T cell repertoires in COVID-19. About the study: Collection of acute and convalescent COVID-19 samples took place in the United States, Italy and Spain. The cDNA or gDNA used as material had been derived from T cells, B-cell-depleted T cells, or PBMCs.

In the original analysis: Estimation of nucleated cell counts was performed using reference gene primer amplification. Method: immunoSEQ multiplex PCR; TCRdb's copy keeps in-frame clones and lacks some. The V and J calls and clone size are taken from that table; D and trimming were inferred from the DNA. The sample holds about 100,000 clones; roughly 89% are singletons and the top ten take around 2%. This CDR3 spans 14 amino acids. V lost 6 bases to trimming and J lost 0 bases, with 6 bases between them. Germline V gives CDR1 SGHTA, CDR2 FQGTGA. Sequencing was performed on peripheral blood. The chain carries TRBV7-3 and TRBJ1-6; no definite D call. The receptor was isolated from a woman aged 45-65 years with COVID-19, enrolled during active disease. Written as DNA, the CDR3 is TGTGCCAGCAGTTCCAACTCCTATAATTCACCCCTCCACTTT. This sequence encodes CASSSNSYNSPLHF.